This T cell receptor (beta chain) was profiled in a study of regulatory T cells in long-lasting Graves disease. Sequencing libraries for TCR beta were prepared with iRepertoire HTBI primers and Arm-PCR of CDR3 regions. Original methodology: In the combined samples, around 60 TRBV and approximately 15 TRBJ segments were identified. TCRdb analysed the multiplex PCR reads with MiXCR anew, one entry per CDR3 protein. These V and J calls rely on TCRdb rather than the paper's analysis. This repertoire shows 540,000 or so distinct CDR3 sequences, 13% found once; its top ten account for approximately 9.3%. Noted time point: newly diagnosed GD, antithyroid drugs for less than 3 months. With RNA extracted from PBMCs as input, the TCR library was made. V shed 0 bases and J shed 5 bases, with 12 bases lying between them. The CDR3 runs 15 residues. The germline V gene has CDR1 SGHKS and CDR2 YYEKEE (reference sequence).

This clonotype was detected many times. This sample also appeared in a second study, on T cells in Graves' hyperthyroidism and ophthalmopathy. Per that study: Primed by the HTBI set, a first-round RT-PCR was run on the TCR CDR3.

This TCR derives from a man aged 25-40 years with Graves disease. This chain links TRBV5-5 with TRBJ2-1; D uncertain. The specimen comprised peripheral blood mononuclear cells (PBMCs), sampled at new diagnosis, from a patient treated with antithyroid drugs. The CDR3, as DNA: TGTGCCAGCAGCTTGGAGATGGGAACAGACAATGAGCAGTTCTTC. As protein: CASSLEMGTDNEQFF.